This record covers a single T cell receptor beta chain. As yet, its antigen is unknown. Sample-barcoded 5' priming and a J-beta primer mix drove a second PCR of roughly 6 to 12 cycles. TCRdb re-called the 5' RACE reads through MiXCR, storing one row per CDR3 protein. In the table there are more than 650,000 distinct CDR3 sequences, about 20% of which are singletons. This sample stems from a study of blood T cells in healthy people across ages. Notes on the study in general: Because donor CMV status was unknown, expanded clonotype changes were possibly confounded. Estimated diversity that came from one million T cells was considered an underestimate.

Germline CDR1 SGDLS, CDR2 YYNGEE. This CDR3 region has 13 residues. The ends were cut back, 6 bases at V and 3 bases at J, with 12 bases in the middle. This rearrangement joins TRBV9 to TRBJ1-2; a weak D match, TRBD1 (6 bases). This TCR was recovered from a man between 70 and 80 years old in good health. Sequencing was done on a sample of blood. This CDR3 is CASNTGFHYGYTF. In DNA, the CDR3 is TGTGCCAGCAACACAGGGTTCCACTATGGCTACACCTTC.